This TCR beta chain was sequenced in a study of response to subunit inactivated influenza vaccine. Study results and limitations: Each seasonal flu vaccination may recruit only limited new T cells, authors suggested.

CDR3 length: 15 residues. V was shortened by 8 bases and J by 8 bases, with 21 bases between the two germline ends. Per germline, CDR1 SGHTA and CDR2 FQGNSA. This clonotype has more than one count but fewer than ten. The antigen is undetermined. TCRdb passed the RT-PCR reads through MiXCR, listing each CDR3 protein once. The data contain some 500,000 distinct CDR3 sequences, approximately 15% of them singletons. The V and J genes are TRBV7-2 and TRBJ2-2, with D unclear. This TCR derives from a man between 45 and 75 years old who received an inactivated influenza vaccine. The specimen was CD4+ T cells sorted from PBMCs, collected 23 to 25 months after vaccination. In DNA, the CDR3 is TGTGCCAGCGGAACTCGGGCAGGCGCTCGGGGGGAGCTGTTTTTT. It codes for CASGTRAGARGELFF.